The 15 T cell receptor beta chains presented below share a single source sample, sequenced in a study of memory CD4+ T cells and cytomegalovirus serostatus. Here immunoSEQ multiplex PCR was the method, and the copy in TCRdb shows in-frame clones only, minus some. The table includes under 70,000 clones, around 80% detected once. The sort gate was single viable CD3+CD4+CD8-CD45RO+ cells for memory CD4+ T cells. The sample taken for sequencing was memory CD4+ T cells from blood. The receptors were sampled from an adult in good health and CMV-seronegative.

This sequence joins TRBV5-4 and TRBJ2-2; 8 nucleotides match TRBD1. The trim removed 4 bases at V and 4 bases at J, leaving 6 bases unmatched. The CDR3 contains 15 residues. CDR1 and CDR2 from the germline V gene are SGHNT and YYREEE (reference sequence). CDR3 amino acids: CASSRDRGVTGELFF. The CDR3 DNA follows: TGTGCCAGCAGCCGCGACAGGGGAGTCACCGGGGAGCTGTTTTTT.

The chain joins TRBV30 to TRBJ1-5; the D gene is possibly TRBD1 (5 bases). Per germline, CDR1 GTSNPN and CDR2 SVGIG (reference sequence). This CDR3 contains 13 residues. Between the trimmed V and J ends, which lost 2 bases and 2 bases, there was a span of 7 bases. The CDR3 here is CAWSMGRNQPQHF. Here the CDR3 DNA reads TGTGCCTGGAGTATGGGACGCAATCAGCCCCAGCATTTT.

The genes are TRBV18 and TRBJ1-1; D not certain. Germline CDR1 is KGHSH and CDR2 is LQKENI. There are 14 residues in the CDR3. Trimming took off 2 bases at V and 9 bases at J, with 16 bases between the two ends. The CDR3 DNA sequence: TGTGCCAGCTCACCAATCTTAGAGTCAGCTCAAGCTTTCTTT. Amino acids: CASSPILESAQAFF. Drawing the rest from reference TRBV18 and TRBJ1-1, the complete variable domain is NAGVMQNPRHLVRRRGQEARLRCSPMKGHSHVYWYRQLPEEGLKFMVYLQKENIIDESGMPKERFSAEFPKEGPSILRIQQVVRGDSAAYFCASSPILESAQAFFGQGTRLTVV.

The sample holds a few counts of this clone. This rearrangement joins TRBV6-5 to TRBJ2-7; D is undetermined. V lost 1 base and J lost 0, with 7 bases in between. Germline CDR1 is MNHEY and CDR2 is SVGAGI. The CDR3 runs to 14 residues. CDR3 region: CASSYYGSSYEQYF. CDR3 sequence (DNA): TGTGCCAGCAGTTACTATGGTAGCTCCTACGAGCAGTACTTC.

The V gene is TRBV6-1, the J gene TRBJ1-5, with 7 nucleotides matching TRBD1. CDR1 and CDR2 (germline): MNHNS, SASEGT. The CDR3 contains 15 residues. After removal of 5 bases from V and 1 base from J, the junction contained 5 bases not matched to a gene. DNA for the CDR3: TGTGCCAGCAGTCGACAGGGAGGAAGCAATCAGCCCCAGCATTTT. Its protein product is CASSRQGGSNQPQHF.

The chain combines TRBV19 with TRBJ1-1, with 7 bases fitting TRBD1. The V and J ends lost 6 bases and 7 bases, in that order; junction bases with no gene match: 5. The CDR3 sequence is 12 residues long. Germline assignment: CDR1 LNHDA and CDR2 SQIVND (reference sequence). Here the CDR3 reads CASSDRDSEAFF. Written as DNA, the CDR3 is TGTGCCAGTAGCGACAGGGACAGTGAAGCTTTCTTT.

The chain combines TRBV18 with TRBJ1-1; D is possibly TRBD1 (5 bases). Germline-derived CDR1 and CDR2 are KGHSH and LQKENI. The CDR3 runs 16 residues. Trimming stripped 0 bases from V and 6 bases from J, with 17 bases between. CDR3 loop: CASSPPSRRQQAEAFF. The CDR3 DNA reads TGTGCCAGCTCACCACCGAGCCGCCGGCAACAGGCTGAAGCTTTCTTT. The variable domain in full, completed from reference TRBV18 and TRBJ1-1, reads NAGVMQNPRHLVRRRGQEARLRCSPMKGHSHVYWYRQLPEEGLKFMVYLQKENIIDESGMPKERFSAEFPKEGPSILRIQQVVRGDSAAYFCASSPPSRRQQAEAFFGQGTRLTVV.

The table lists this clone with a count of one. The gene calls are TRBV5-1 and TRBJ1-6; D is possibly TRBD1 (6 bases). V shed 0 bases and J shed 10 bases, with 11 bases lying between them. This CDR3 contains 14 residues. Germline V gene sequence: CDR1 SGHRS, CDR2 YFSETQ. The CDR3: CASSLGGQRSPLHF. DNA for the CDR3: TGCGCCAGCAGCTTGGGAGGACAGAGGTCACCCCTCCACTTT. The entire variable domain, with the rest obtained from reference TRBV5-1 and TRBJ1-6, is as follows: KAGVTQTPRYLIKTRGQQVTLSCSPISGHRSVSWYQQTPGQGLQFLFEYFSETQRNKGNFPGRFSGRQFSNSRSEMNVSTLELGDSALYLCASSLGGQRSPLHFGNGTRLTVT.

The V gene is TRBV6-1, the J gene TRBJ2-2; 15 nucleotides match TRBD2. In germline, CDR1 is MNHNS, CDR2 SASEGT. Trimming removed 2 bases from V and 7 bases from J; junction bases left unmatched: 11. The CDR3 runs 19 residues. CDR3 sequence: CASSESKGTSGRLVGELFF. The DNA for the CDR3 is TGTGCCAGCAGTGAATCGAAGGGGACTAGCGGGAGGCTTGTCGGGGAGCTGTTTTTT.

About this clone: One end of the junction is discordant with germline, which a read error may explain. V usage is TRBV7-7 and J usage is TRBJ2-2; 8 bases line up with TRBD2. This CDR3 spans 21 amino acids. Looked up from germline, CDR1 is SSHAT and CDR2 is FNYEAQ (reference sequence). The CDR3 DNA sequence: TGTGCTAGCAGCTTATTTCTCTTTCGTTACGGGGGGGTTACTTGGACCGGGGAGCTGTTTTTT. Translation: CASSLFLFRYGGVTWTGELFF.

This clone appeared a single time. The rearrangement joins TRBV7-3 to TRBJ2-1; 10 bases agree with TRBD1. Germline values: CDR1 SGHTA, CDR2 FQGTGA. There are 19 residues in the CDR3. With V trimmed by 9 bases and J by 4 bases, 21 bases remained unmatched. The CDR3 here is CARAMTGGLLAEIYNEQFF. The CDR3 nucleotides read TGTGCCAGGGCCATGACAGGGGGCCTACTAGCGGAAATTTACAATGAGCAGTTCTTC.

The chain is built from TRBV19 and TRBJ2-1, with 12 bases identical to TRBD2. This CDR3 region has 15 residues. From germline, CDR1 is LNHDA and CDR2 SQIVND (reference sequence). The junction had 5 bases not matched to a gene; V was cut back by 4 bases and J by 7 bases. The CDR3 reads CASSTLGLAGNEQFF. Written as DNA, the CDR3 is TGTGCCAGTAGTACTCTTGGACTAGCGGGAAATGAGCAGTTCTTC.

This sequence joins TRBV7-8 and TRBJ1-4, with a possible D match to TRBD1 (5 bases). V lost 3 bases and J lost 8, with 16 bases in between. In germline, CDR1 is SGHVS, CDR2 FQNEAQ. The CDR3 has 15 residues. The CDR3 spells CASSFSSQGLEKLFF. CDR3 bases: TGTGCCAGCAGCTTCAGTTCCCAGGGTTTAGAAAAACTGTTTTTT.

V is TRBV18 and J is TRBJ1-5; maybe TRBD1 (5 bases). The CDR3 covers 14 residues. The V end lost 3 bases, the J end lost 2 bases, and 8 bases lay between the germline ends. Germline lookup yields CDR1 KGHSH and CDR2 LQKENI. The CDR3 region is CASSPGQGNQPQHF. CDR3 DNA: TGTGCCAGCTCACCCGGACAAGGCAATCAGCCCCAGCATTTT. The full variable domain, in which reference TRBV18 and TRBJ1-5 provide the parts outside the CDR3, is NAGVMQNPRHLVRRRGQEARLRCSPMKGHSHVYWYRQLPEEGLKFMVYLQKENIIDESGMPKERFSAEFPKEGPSILRIQQVVRGDSAAYFCASSPGQGNQPQHFGDGTRLSIL.

This clone was seen just once. The identical CDR3 is also encoded by other nucleotide sequences in the sample. The gene calls are TRBV5-1 and TRBJ1-2; no definite D call. Germline V lookup: CDR1 SGHRS, CDR2 YFSETQ. Trimming left V 0 bases short and J 6 bases short, with 9 bases between. The CDR3 extends over 13 amino acids. This CDR3 reads CASSLGRGDGYTF. The CDR3 nucleotides are TGCGCCAGCAGCTTGGGACGGGGAGATGGCTACACCTTC.